Described below is a single T cell receptor beta chain sequence and its context. Antigen: not known. V was pared by 0 bases and J by 5 bases, with 9 bases of the junction left unmatched. Germline V lookup: CDR1 MGHRA, CDR2 YSYEKL. This CDR3 has 17 residues. The assay was immunoSEQ multiplex PCR, and TCRdb's table has in-frame clones only and misses some. The profile shows 100,000 to 150,000 clones, over 75% of them singletons. The data originate from a study of T cell responses to AZD1222 COVID-19 vaccine. Notes on the study in general: Vaccination with two AZD1222 doses was followed by a rise in Spike-specific TCR breadth and depth. Vaccine-related CD4 TCRs covered spike, predominating at 160-218 and 743-854. Donors skewed white British and female; clonal diversity was possibly underestimated. Baseline serostatus was positive in only six or seven AZD1222 recipients.

The gene calls are TRBV4-1 and TRBJ2-2, with 7 bases that match TRBD1. Here the sequenced sample was peripheral blood, taken on day 0 of AZD1222 vaccination. This sequence was found in an adult in good health. The CDR3 loop is CASSQDHGQARTGELFF. The CDR3 DNA reads as TGCGCCAGCAGCCAAGATCACGGACAGGCCAGGACCGGGGAGCTGTTTTTT.